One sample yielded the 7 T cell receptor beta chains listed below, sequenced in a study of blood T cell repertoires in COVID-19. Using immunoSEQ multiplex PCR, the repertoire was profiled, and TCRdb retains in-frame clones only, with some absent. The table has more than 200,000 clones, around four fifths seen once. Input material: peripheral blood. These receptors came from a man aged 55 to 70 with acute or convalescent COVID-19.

CDR3 bases: TGCAGCGTTGCCGCAGGGGGATCTAAGACCCTCCACTTT. Protein product: CSVAAGGSKTLHF. The chain uses TRBV29-1 and TRBJ1-6; TRBD1 agrees at 7 bases. Losses at the gene ends were 4 bases for V and 14 bases for J; bases not matched to a gene: 11. CDR1 is SQVTM and CDR2 is ANQGSEA in the germline V gene. The CDR3 extends over 13 amino acids. The variable domain in full, with the rest retrieved from reference TRBV29-1 and TRBJ1-6, is SAVISQKPSRDICQRGTSLTIQCQVDSQVTMMFWYRQQPGQSLTLIATANQGSEATYESGFVIDKFPISRPNLTFSTLTVSNMSPEDSSIYLCSVAAGGSKTLHFGNGTRLTVT.

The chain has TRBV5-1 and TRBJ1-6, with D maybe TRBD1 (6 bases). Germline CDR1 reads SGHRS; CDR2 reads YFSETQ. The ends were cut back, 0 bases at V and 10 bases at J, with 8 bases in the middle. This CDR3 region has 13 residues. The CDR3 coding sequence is TGCGCCAGCAGCTTGGACAGGGACTCACCCCTCCACTTT. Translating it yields CASSLDRDSPLHF.

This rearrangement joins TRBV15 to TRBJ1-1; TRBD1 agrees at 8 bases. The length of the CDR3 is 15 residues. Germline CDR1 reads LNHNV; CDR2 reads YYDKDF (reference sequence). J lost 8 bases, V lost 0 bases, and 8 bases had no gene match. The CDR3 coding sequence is TGTGCCACCAGCAGAGATCAGGGTTCAGGGGGCGAAGCTTTCTTT. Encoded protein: CATSRDQGSGGEAFF.

CDR3 amino acids: CASSPGHGSYEQYF. The CDR3 nucleotides read TGTGCCAGCAGCCCGGGTCACGGTTCTTACGAGCAGTACTTC. V and J are TRBV27 and TRBJ2-7; unclear D gene. This CDR3 is 14 amino acids long. Germline V CDR1 and CDR2: MNHEY, SMNVEV (reference sequence). V dropped 6 bases and J dropped 4 bases, with 16 bases sitting between them.

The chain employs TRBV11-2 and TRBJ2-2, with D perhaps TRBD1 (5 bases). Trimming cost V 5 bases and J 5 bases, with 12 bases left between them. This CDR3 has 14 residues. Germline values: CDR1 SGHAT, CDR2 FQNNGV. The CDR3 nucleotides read TGTGCCAGCAGCCGAATTAGGGGTACCGGGGAGCTGTTTTTT. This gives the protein CASSRIRGTGELFF.

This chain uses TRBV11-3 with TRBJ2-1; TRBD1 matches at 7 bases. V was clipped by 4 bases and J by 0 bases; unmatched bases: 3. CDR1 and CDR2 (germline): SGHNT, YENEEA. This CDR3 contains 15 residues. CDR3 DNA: TGTGCCAGCAGCTACAGGGGTAGCTCCTACAATGAGCAGTTCTTC. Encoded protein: CASSYRGSSYNEQFF.

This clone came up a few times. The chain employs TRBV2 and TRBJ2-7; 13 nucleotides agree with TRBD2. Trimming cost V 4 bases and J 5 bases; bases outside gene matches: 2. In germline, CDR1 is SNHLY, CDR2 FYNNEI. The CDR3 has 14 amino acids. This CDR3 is CASSGTSGSDEQYF. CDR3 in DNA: TGTGCCAGCAGTGGGACTAGCGGGAGCGACGAGCAGTACTTC. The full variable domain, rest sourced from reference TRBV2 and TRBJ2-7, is EPEVTQTPSHQVTQMGQEVILRCVPISNHLYFYWYRQILGQKVEFLVSFYNNEISEKSEIFDDQFSVERPDGSNFTLKIRSTKLEDSAMYFCASSGTSGSDEQYFGPGTRLTVT.